One and the same sample provided the 19 T cell receptor delta chains below, sequenced in a study of gamma-delta T cells after stem cell transplantation. TCRdb re-processed the RT-PCR reads using CATT. The sample lists around 16,000 delta-chain clones, almost 9.5% occurring once. The sequencing sample was made of gamma-delta T cells. The receptors come from a human donor. It is not recorded whose cells these are; they may come from a transplant donor.

This clone was detected only a few times. V is TRDV2 and J is TRDJ1; TRDD3 agrees at 7 bases. The CDR3 length is 18 residues. V gave up 4 bases and J gave up 0 bases; unmatched junction bases: 16. Germline CDR1 is GEAIGNYY and CDR2 is EKD. For the CDR3, the DNA is TGTGCCTGTGAGACGAGGTCTTGGGGGAGAGAAGACACCGATAAACTCATCTTT. Amino acids: CACETRSWGREDTDKLIF.

This clone appeared many times. This specimen includes other DNA sequences encoding the same CDR3. The chain employs TRDV2 and TRDJ1; tentative D call: TRDD3 (9 bases). The CDR3 sequence is 19 residues long. V lost 0 bases, J lost 2 bases, and 24 bases lay in between. The germline V gene has CDR1 GEAIGNYY and CDR2 EKD. The CDR3 loop reads CACDTLLPRLGDNTDKLIF. DNA of the CDR3: TGTGCCTGTGACACCCTCCTTCCTAGATTGGGGGATAATACCGATAAACTCATCTTT.

This clone was picked up many times. Other DNA sequences in this sample translate to the same CDR3. J is TRDJ3 and V is TRDV2; 10 bases are shared with TRDD3. CDR3 length equals 19 residues. Trimming took 3 bases from V and 0 from J; bases not matched to a gene: 7. CDR1 is GEAIGNYY, CDR2 EKD, per germline. DNA for the CDR3: TGTGCCTGTGACGGTACTGGGGGATTGAGCTCCTGGGACACCCGACAGATGTTTTTC. Amino acids: CACDGTGGLSSWDTRQMFF.

In regard to this clone: The protein held in TCRdb is that of a much larger clone and does not match this DNA's translation at residue 4, likely because of a read error; the protein shown is translated from the DNA. V gene TRDV2 combines with J gene TRDJ1, with D perhaps matching TRDD3 (5 bases). CDR3 length: 15 amino acids. The germline CDR1 and CDR2 sequences are GEAIGNYY and EKD. The CDR3 DNA follows: TGTGCCTGTGTCACCGTGGAGGGATTACTCGGTAAACTCATCTTT. Amino acids: CACVTVEGLLGKLIF.

This clone was recorded a few times. A read error is likely here: a far larger clone is one base away. The sample has other DNA sequences that encode this CDR3 too. The rearrangement uses TRDV2 and TRDJ1; 11 bases align to TRDD3. V lost 2 bases to trimming and J lost 2 bases; unmatched junction nucleotides: 15. The V gene's germline CDR1 is GEAIGNYY and CDR2 EKD. The length of the CDR3 is 19 residues. The CDR3 region is CACDRGALLGDTRTDKLIF. CDR3 nucleotides: TGTGCCTGTGACAGAGGCGCCTTGCTGGGGGATACTCGAACCGATAAACTCATCTTT.

In this sample, this clone turned up a few times. Sequence at one end of the junction differs from germline and may be a read error. This specimen includes other DNA sequences encoding the same CDR3. CDR3 DNA: TGTGCCTGTGACACCGGCCATCTTCCTACGTCTCCTGGGCTCCCTACGCGCGATACACTCATCTTT. It encodes CACDTGHLPTSPGLPTRDTLIF. The chain is built from TRDV2 and TRDJ1, with 8 bases fitting TRDD2. Germline CDR1 is GEAIGNYY and CDR2 is EKD. The CDR3 contains 22 residues.

On this clone: The protein TCRdb lists belongs to a much larger clone and differs from this DNA's translation at residues 10 and 15, which points to a read error; the protein shown is made from the DNA. The chain recombines TRDV2 with TRDJ3; D possibly corresponds to TRDD3 (6 bases). CDR1 is GEAIGNYY, CDR2 EKD, per germline. This CDR3 has 17 residues. The CDR3 loop reads CACDTTGISLDTRQLFF. DNA of the CDR3: TGTGCCTGTGACACTACTGGGATTTCCTTGGACACCCGACAGCTGTTTTTC.

Concerning this clone: The TCRdb protein, from a much larger clone, departs from this DNA's translation at residues 6 and 8, likely by read error; the protein shown derives from the DNA. This sample also contains other DNA sequences that code for the same CDR3. The chain combines TRDV2 with TRDJ1; perhaps TRDD3 as D (6 bases). The CDR3 has 17 amino acids. Germline-derived CDR1 and CDR2 are GEAIGNYY and EKD. V dropped 3 bases and J dropped 0 bases, with 19 bases sitting between them. The CDR3 DNA reads TGTGCCTGTGACCGACGGGGGGAGGCGCTGTACACCGATAAACTCATCTTT. It codes for CACDRRGEALYTDKLIF.

Remarks on this clone: The junction differs from germline at one of its ends, possibly a read error. This chain joins TRDV2 and TRDJ1, with 10 bases identical to TRDD3. This CDR3 region has 18 residues. CDR1 is GEAIGNYY, CDR2 EKD, per germline. The CDR3 coding sequence is TGTGCCTTTGACACCAGAAAATCAACGGGGGATACGACCGATAAACTCATCTTT. Protein sequence: CAFDTRKSTGDTTDKLIF.

In the case of this clone: The protein TCRdb lists belongs to a much larger clone and differs from this DNA's translation at residue 13, which points to a read error; the protein shown is made from the DNA. This CDR3 reads CACDPLTLRYTDELIF. Written as DNA, the CDR3 is TGTGCCTGTGACCCCCTTACGTTGCGGTACACCGATGAACTCATCTTT. The V gene is TRDV2, the J gene TRDJ1; unclear D gene. This CDR3 has 16 amino acids. Germline V gives CDR1 GEAIGNYY, CDR2 EKD.

This clone was observed at least ten times. This DNA's translation and the protein TCRdb lists, from a much larger clone, do not match at residue 10, likely due to a read error; the protein shown is translated from the DNA. This chain links TRDV2 with TRDJ1, with D perhaps matching TRDD3 (6 bases). The germline gives CDR1 GEAIGNYY, CDR2 EKD. This CDR3 comprises 14 residues. V was trimmed by 0 bases and J by 8 bases, leaving 15 bases between them. The CDR3 sequence is CACDTVSGETKLIF. Here the CDR3 DNA reads TGTGCCTGTGACACCGTGTCGGGGGAGACGAAACTCATCTTT.

The chain combines TRDV2 with TRDJ1; 11 bases are a match to TRDD3. The CDR3 consists of 17 residues. Germline-derived CDR1 and CDR2 are GEAIGNYY and EKD. V shed 0 bases, J shed 5 bases, and the junction held 10 bases outside the gene matches. The CDR3 DNA reads as TGTGCCTGTGACACCGTATCAATGGGGGATACGAAGGATAAACTCATCTTT. Protein sequence: CACDTVSMGDTKDKLIF.

This clone came up many times. The chain uses TRDV2 and TRDJ1; D unclear. This CDR3 contains 13 residues. Germline assignment: CDR1 GEAIGNYY and CDR2 EKD. The germline V and J ends were trimmed by 3 bases and 4 bases, with 11 bases remaining between them. The CDR3 reads CACDSIGFDKLIF. CDR3 DNA: TGTGCCTGTGACTCTATCGGGTTCGATAAACTCATCTTT.

This clone turned up a few times. It is likely a read error: a sequence one base away is far more abundant. The same CDR3 can be traced to other DNA sequences in this sample. This rearrangement joins TRDV2 to TRDJ1; 8 bases map to TRDD3. Germline V gene lookup returns CDR1 GEAIGNYY and CDR2 EKD. The CDR3 totals 17 residues. The trim removed 0 bases at V and 0 bases at J, leaving 8 bases unmatched. The CDR3 DNA sequence: TGTGCCTGTGACACCATCACTGGGGGGGCGTACACCGATAAACTCATCTTT. Amino acid sequence: CACDTITGGAYTDKLIF.

In the case of this clone: A read error is likely here: a far larger clone is one base away. Other DNA sequences in the sample encode the same CDR3. The V gene is TRDV2, the J gene TRDJ1; 8 bases agree with TRDD3. Germline V CDR1 and CDR2: GEAIGNYY, EKD. This CDR3 is 19 amino acids long. CDR3 coding DNA: TGTGCTTGTGACCCTCTTCGATCAGGGGTACTGGGGGACACCGATAAACTCATCTTT. Amino acid sequence: CACDPLRSGVLGDTDKLIF.

About this clone itself: A read error is the likely source, as a far larger clone sits one nucleotide away. Other DNA sequences in the same sample also yield this CDR3. V is TRDV2 and J is TRDJ3; D remains unclear. Trimming removed 0 bases at V and 4 bases at J, with 18 bases between. The germline V gene has CDR1 GEAIGNYY and CDR2 EKD. The CDR3 spans 19 residues. Here the CDR3 reads CACDTVEESSSWDTRQMFF. The DNA of the CDR3 is TGTGCCTGTGACACCGTCGAGGAATCCAGCTCTTGGGACACCCGACAGATGTTTTTC.

In this sample, this clone turned up a few times. TCRdb attributes to this sequence the protein of a much larger clone, which differs from the DNA translation at residue 3; a read error is likely, and the protein displayed is translated from the DNA. The chain employs TRDV2 and TRDJ1; D might be TRDD3 (5 bases). The CDR3 runs 16 residues. CDR1 and CDR2 (germline): GEAIGNYY, EKD. This chain's CDR3 is CARDTVGTAPPDKLIF. CDR3 bases: TGTGCCCGTGACACCGTGGGGACAGCGCCGCCCGATAAACTCATCTTT.

This clone was seen a few times. A far larger clone is only one base removed, so a read error is likely. This same CDR3 is encoded by further DNA sequences in the sample. V gene TRDV1 combines with J gene TRDJ1; 7 positions agree with TRDD3. Germline V gives CDR1 TSWWSYY, CDR2 QGS. This CDR3 is 20 amino acids long. The CDR3: CALGELRSLLGYQLLDKLIF. CDR3 sequence (DNA): TGCGCTCTTGGGGAACTAAGAAGCCTACTGGGATACCAACTCCTCGATAAACTCATCTTT.

On this clone: One end of the junction fails to match germline, which may point to a read error. V is TRDV2 and J is TRDJ3; D possibly corresponds to TRDD3 (5 bases). This CDR3 has 18 amino acids. In germline, CDR1 is GEAIGNYY, CDR2 EKD. In nucleotides, the CDR3 is TGTGCCTTTGACACCGGAGAAGCAACCTCCTGGGACACCCGAAAGATGTTTTTC. It translates to CAFDTGEATSWDTRKMFF.